This TCR beta chain was identified during a study of T-cell memory formation after mild COVID-19. In the study overall: Clustering of TCRs was largely donor specific.

The V end lost 6 bases, the J end lost 7 bases, and 13 bases lay between the germline ends. CDR3 length equals 13 residues. MiXCR, applied by TCRdb to the 5' RACE reads, yields one record per CDR3 protein. This table has some 450,000 distinct CDR3 sequences, 15% to 25% appearing once. Study-level findings and limits: Certain responding clones were present in pre-infection memory, suggesting participation of cross-reactive memory.

As concerns this clonotype: Its cognate antigen is unknown.

The V gene is TRBV12-3 or TRBV12-4, the J gene TRBJ1-5; a possible D gene is TRBD1 (5 bases). The sequencing input was PBMCs or a T cell subset sorted from them (not recorded which). The sequence was collected from an adult woman who had mild COVID-19 (a few samples of this study predate the infection). Cell type and time point are not known. The CDR3, as DNA: TGTGCCAGCAGAGTGGGGGACTACCAGCCCCAGCATTTT. This codes for CASRVGDYQPQHF.